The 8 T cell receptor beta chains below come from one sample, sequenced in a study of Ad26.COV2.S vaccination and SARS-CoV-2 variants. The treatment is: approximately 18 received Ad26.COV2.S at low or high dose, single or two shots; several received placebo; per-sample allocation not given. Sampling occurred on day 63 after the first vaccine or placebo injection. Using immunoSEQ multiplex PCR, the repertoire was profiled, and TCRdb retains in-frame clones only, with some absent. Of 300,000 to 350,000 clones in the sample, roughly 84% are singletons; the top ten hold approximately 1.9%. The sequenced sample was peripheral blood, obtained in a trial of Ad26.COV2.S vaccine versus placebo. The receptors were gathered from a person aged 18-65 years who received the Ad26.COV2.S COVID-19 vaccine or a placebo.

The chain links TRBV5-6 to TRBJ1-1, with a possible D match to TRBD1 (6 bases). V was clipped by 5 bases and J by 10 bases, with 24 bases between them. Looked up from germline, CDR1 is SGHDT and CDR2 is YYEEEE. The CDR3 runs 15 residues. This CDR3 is CASSGGGTARWGAFF. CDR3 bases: TGTGCCAGCAGTGGGGGCGGGACTGCACGCTGGGGAGCTTTCTTT.

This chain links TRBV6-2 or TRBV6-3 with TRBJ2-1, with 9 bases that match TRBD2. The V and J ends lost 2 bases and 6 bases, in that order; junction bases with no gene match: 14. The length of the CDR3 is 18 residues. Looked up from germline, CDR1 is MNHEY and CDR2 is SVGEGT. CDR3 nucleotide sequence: TGTGCCAGCAGTTACGGGTCTAGCGGGGTGATTCTGGTCAATGAGCAGTTCTTC. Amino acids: CASSYGSSGVILVNEQFF.

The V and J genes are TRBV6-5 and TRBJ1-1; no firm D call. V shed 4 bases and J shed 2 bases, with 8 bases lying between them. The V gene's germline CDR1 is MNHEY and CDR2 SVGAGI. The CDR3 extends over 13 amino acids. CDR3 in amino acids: CASSSNINTEAFF. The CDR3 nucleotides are TGTGCCAGCAGTTCCAATATAAACACTGAAGCTTTCTTT.

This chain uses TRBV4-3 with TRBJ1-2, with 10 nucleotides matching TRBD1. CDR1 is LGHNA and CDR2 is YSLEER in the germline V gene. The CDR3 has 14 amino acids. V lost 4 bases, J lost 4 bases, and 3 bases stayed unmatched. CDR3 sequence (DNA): TGCGCCAGCAGCCCGACAGGGGGCGGCTATGGCTACACCTTC. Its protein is CASSPTGGGYGYTF.

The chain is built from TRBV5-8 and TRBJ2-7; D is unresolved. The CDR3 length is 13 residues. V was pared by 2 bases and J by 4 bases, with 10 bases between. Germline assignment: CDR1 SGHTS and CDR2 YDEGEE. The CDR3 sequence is CASSFSYSYEQYF. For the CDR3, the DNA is TGTGCCAGCAGCTTCTCTTACAGTTACGAGCAGTACTTC.

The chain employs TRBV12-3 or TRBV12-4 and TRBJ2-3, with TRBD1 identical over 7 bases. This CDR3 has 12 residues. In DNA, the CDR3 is TGTGCAGGGACAGATAACACAGATACGCAGTATTTT. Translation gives CAGTDNTDTQYF.

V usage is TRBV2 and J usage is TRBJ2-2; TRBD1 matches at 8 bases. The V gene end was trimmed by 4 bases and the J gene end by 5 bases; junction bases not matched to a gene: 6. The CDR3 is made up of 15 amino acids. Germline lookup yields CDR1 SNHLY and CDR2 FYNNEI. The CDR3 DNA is TGTGCCAGCAGTGGGGCAGGGGGCGCGACCGGGGAGCTGTTTTTT. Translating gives CASSGAGGATGELFF.

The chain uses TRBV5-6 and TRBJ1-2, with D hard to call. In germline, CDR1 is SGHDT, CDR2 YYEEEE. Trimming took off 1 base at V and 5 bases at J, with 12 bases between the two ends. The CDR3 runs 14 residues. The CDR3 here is CASSLPGKLYGYTF. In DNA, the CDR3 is TGTGCCAGCAGCTTGCCGGGTAAACTATATGGCTACACCTTC.